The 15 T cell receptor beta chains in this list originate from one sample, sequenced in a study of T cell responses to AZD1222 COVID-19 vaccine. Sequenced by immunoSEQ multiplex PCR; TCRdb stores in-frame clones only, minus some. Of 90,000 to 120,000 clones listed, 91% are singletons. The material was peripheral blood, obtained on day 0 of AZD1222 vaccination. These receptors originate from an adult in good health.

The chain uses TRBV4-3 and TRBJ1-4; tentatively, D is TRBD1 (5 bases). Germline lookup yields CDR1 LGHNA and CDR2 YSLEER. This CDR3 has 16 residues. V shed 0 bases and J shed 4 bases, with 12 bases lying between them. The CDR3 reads CASSQDRDGYNEKLFF. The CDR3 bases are TGCGCCAGCAGCCAAGACCGGGACGGCTATAATGAAAAACTGTTTTTT.

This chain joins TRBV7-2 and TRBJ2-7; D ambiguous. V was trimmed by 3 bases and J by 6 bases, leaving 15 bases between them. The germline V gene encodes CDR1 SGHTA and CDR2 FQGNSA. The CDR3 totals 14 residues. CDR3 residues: CASSFIPKDGEQYF. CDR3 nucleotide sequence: TGTGCCAGCAGCTTCATCCCTAAGGATGGCGAGCAGTACTTC.

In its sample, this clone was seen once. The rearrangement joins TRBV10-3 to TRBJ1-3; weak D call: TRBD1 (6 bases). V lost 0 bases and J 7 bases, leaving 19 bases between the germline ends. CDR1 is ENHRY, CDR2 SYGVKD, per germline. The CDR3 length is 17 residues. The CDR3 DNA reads TGTGCCATCAGTGAGTCCGTCCGGGACACCAAAGCGAACACCATATATTTT. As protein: CAISESVRDTKANTIYF.

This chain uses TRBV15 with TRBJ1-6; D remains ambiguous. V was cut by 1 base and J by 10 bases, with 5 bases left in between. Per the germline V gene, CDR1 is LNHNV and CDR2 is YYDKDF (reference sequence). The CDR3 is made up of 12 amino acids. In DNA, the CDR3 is TGTGCCACCAGCAGAGTGGGCTCACCCCTCCACTTT. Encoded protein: CATSRVGSPLHF.

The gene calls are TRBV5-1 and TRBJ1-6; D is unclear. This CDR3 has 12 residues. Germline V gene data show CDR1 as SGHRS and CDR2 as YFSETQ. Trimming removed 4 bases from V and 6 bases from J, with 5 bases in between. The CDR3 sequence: CASSVGNSPLHF. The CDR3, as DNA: TGCGCCAGCAGCGTCGGTAATTCACCCCTCCACTTT.

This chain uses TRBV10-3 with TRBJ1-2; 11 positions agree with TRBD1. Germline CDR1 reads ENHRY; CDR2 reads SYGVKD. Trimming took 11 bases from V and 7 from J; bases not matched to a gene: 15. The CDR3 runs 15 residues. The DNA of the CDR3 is TGTGCCTCAATAGGTGCGGACAGGGGGCGTCTTGGCTACACCTTC. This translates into CASIGADRGRLGYTF.

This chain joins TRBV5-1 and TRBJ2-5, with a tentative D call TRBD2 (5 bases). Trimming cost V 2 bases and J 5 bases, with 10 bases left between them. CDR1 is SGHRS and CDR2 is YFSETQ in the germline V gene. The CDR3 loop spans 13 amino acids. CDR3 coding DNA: TGCGCCAGCAGCTTTTATAGGGAGGAGACCCAGTACTTC. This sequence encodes CASSFYREETQYF.

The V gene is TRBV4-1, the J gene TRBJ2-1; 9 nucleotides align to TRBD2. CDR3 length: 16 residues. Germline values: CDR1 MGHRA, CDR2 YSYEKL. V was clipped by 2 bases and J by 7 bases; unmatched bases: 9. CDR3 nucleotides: TGCGCCAGCAGCCAAACTAGCGGGCGCCTAGGAAATGAGCAGTTCTTC. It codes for CASSQTSGRLGNEQFF.

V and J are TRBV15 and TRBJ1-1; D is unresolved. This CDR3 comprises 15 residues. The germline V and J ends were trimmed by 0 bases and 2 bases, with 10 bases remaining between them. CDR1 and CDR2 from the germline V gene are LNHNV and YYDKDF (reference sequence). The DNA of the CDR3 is TGTGCCACCAGCAGAGATCTGGCAGCCAACACTGAAGCTTTCTTT. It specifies CATSRDLAANTEAFF.

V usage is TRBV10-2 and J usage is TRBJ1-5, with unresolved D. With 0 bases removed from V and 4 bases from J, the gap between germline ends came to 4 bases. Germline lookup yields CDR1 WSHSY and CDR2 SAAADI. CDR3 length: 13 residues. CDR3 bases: TGCGCCAGCAGTGAGTCAGGGAATCAGCCCCAGCATTTT. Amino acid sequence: CASSESGNQPQHF.

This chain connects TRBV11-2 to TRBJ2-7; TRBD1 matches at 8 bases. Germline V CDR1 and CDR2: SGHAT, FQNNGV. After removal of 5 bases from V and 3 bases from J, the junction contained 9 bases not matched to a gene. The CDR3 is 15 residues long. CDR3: CASSPGQVTLYEQYF. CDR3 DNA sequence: TGTGCCAGCAGCCCGGGACAGGTGACGCTCTACGAGCAGTACTTC.

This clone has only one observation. The CDR3 here is CATGGPTAANTGELFF. The CDR3 DNA sequence: TGTGCCACAGGCGGCCCGACGGCCGCGAACACCGGGGAGCTGTTTTTT. This chain uses TRBV19 with TRBJ2-2; D unclear. CDR3 length: 16 residues. Germline V gives CDR1 LNHDA, CDR2 SQIVND (reference sequence). Trimming stripped 10 bases from V and 0 bases from J, with 18 bases between.

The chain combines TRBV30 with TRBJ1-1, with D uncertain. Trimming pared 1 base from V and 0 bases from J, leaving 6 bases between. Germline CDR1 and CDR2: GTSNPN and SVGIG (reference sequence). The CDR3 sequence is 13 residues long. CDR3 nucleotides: TGTGCCTGGAGTGGCCAGTTGAACACTGAAGCTTTCTTT. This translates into CAWSGQLNTEAFF.

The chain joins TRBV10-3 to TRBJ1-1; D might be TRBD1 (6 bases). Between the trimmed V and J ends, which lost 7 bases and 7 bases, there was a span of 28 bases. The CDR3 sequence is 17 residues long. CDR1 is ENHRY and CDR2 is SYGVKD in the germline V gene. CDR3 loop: CAIKEAGEGMGIGEAFF. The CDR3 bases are TGTGCCATCAAGGAGGCAGGGGAGGGGATGGGTATTGGTGAAGCTTTCTTT.

The CDR3 is CASSYGQNYGYTF. In DNA, the CDR3 is TGTGCCAGCAGTTACGGGCAGAACTATGGCTACACCTTC. V usage is TRBV6-5 and J usage is TRBJ1-2; no reliable D call. Germline V gene sequence: CDR1 MNHEY, CDR2 SVGAGI. The CDR3 covers 13 residues. V lost 2 bases and J 2 bases, leaving 6 bases between the germline ends.